This T cell receptor (beta chain) originates from a study of Tregs in tolerant kidney transplant recipients. Findings of the study overall: The small number of patients limits these findings pending further validation. This study did not directly address biological reproducibility. Tregs expanded with activated donor B cells seemed most donor-specific.

Clones were read by immunoSEQ multiplex PCR, and TCRdb kept only the in-frame ones, dropping some. The sample lists tens of thousands of clones; 91% were seen once. V gave up 5 bases and J gave up 3 bases, with 16 bases separating them. The CDR3 spans 15 residues. Germline CDR1 and CDR2: MNHEY and SVGAGI. In the case of this clone: The antigen remains unidentified.

CD4+CD25+CD127- Tregs, CD4+CD25- non-Tregs, CD4 and CD8 cells were sorted. The TCR comes from a human donor in good health. The V gene is TRBV6-5, the J gene TRBJ2-5; weak D call: TRBD1 (6 bases). Sequenced input: Tregs from blood. CDR3: CASSPRTEEKETQYF. The CDR3 coding sequence is TGTGCCAGCAGTCCCCGGACAGAGGAGAAAGAGACCCAGTACTTC.